The T cell receptor (beta chain) described here comes from a study of CD4 T cells in relation to SARS-CoV-2 and coronaviruses. The repertoire was sequenced with immunoSEQ multiplex PCR; TCRdb's copy has only in-frame clones and lacks some. The repertoire has around 9,700 clones, 80% to 85% of them found once; the top ten carry roughly a sixth. Details on this clone: Its antigen is not identified.

The unexposed donors gave CD4+ T cells in 2011-2018, prior to COVID-19. The cells were cultured for under 13 days before CD4+ T cells were isolated. Sequencing was carried out using CD4+ T cells from PBMCs, cultured in vitro. The TCR comes from a human donor in good health.

The CDR3 DNA sequence: TGCGCCAGCAGCTTGGTAAGGGAAGTCAGACCCCAAGAGACCCAGTACTTC. The encoded protein is CASSLVREVRPQETQYF. The chain carries TRBV5-1 and TRBJ2-5; D not certain. CDR1 and CDR2 from the germline V gene are SGHRS and YFSETQ. CDR3 length: 17 amino acids. V was shortened by 0 bases and J by 1 base, with 16 bases between the two germline ends.